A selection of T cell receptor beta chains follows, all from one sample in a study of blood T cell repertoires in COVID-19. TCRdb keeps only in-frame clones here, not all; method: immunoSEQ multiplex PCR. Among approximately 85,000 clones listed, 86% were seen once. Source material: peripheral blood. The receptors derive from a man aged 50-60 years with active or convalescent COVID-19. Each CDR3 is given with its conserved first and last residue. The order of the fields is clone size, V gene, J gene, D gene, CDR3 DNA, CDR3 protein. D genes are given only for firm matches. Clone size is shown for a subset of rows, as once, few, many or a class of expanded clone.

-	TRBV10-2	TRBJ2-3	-	TGCGCCAGCAGTGGGACTATGGGCTTTCAGGCAGATACGCAGTATTTT	CASSGTMGFQADTQYF
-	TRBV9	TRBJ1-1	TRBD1	TGTGCCAGCAGCCCAAGACAGGGGGCGAACACTGAAGCTTTCTTT	CASSPRQGANTEAFF
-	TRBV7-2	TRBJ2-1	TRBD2	TGTGCCAGCAGCTTGGTTGCTACTAGCGGGCCCCTTCGAGGGACTGAGCAGTTCTTC	CASSLVATSGPLRGTEQFF
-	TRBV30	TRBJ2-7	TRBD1	TGTGCCTGGAGTGTAACAGGGGGTCTCGACGAGCAGTACTTC	CAWSVTGGLDEQYF
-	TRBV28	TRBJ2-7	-	TGTGCCAGCAGTCCACAAACTAGCTACTACGAGCAGTACTTC	CASSPQTSYYEQYF
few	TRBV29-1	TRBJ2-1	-	TGCAGCGTTGTGGAGACTATTATGGTTCGCTCCTACAATGAGCAGTTCTTC	CSVVETIMVRSYNEQFF
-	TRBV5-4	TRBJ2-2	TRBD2	TGTGCCAGCAGCATAAAGCGGGAGGGCAGGGGGGAGCTGTTTTTT	CASSIKREGRGELFF
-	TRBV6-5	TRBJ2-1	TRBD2	TGTGCCAGCCTACTAGCGGGAGACGGTAATGAGCAGTTCTTC	CASLLAGDGNEQFF
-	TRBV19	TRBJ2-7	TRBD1	TGTGCCAGTAGTATGCGACAGGGGAGTATTTACGAGCAGTACTTC	CASSMRQGSIYEQYF
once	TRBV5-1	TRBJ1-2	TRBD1	TGCGCCAGCAGCCGCGACAGGGAATACAAGGGCTACACCTTC	CASSRDREYKGYTF
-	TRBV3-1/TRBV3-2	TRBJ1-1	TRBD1	TGTGCCAGCAGCCAAGCCCGAACAGGGGGCCCTGAAGCTTTCTTT	CASSQARTGGPEAFF
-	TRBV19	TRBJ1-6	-	TGTGCCAGTAGCGCCGTCGGTAATTCACCCCTCCACTTT	CASSAVGNSPLHF
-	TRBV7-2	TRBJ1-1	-	TGTGCCAGCAGCCCTTTGGCAGGGCGGACTGAAGCTTTCTTT	CASSPLAGRTEAFF
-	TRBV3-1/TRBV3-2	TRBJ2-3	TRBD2	TGTGCCAGCAGCCAAGGACTAGCGGGAGGGCTTTCCGCTTTT	CASSQGLAGGLSAF
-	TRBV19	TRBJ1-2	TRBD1	TGTGCCAGTACCTGGGGACAGTCTAACTATGGCTACACCTTC	CASTWGQSNYGYTF
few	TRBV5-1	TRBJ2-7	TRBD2	TGCGCCAGTGCAAGGCGGGAGGGCCCCTACGAGCAGTACTTC	CASARREGPYEQYF
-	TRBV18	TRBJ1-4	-	TGTGCCAGCTCACTACAGTTTAGCCAGGGGCCCGCAACTAATGAAAAACTGTTTTTT	CASSLQFSQGPATNEKLFF
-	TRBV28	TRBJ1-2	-	TGTGCCAGCAGGCTGAATTACGGACAGATTAACTATGGCTACACCTTC	CASRLNYGQINYGYTF
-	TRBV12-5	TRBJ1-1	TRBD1	TGTGCTAGTGGTTCGGACAGGGGGAACACTGAAGCTTTCTTT	CASGSDRGNTEAFF
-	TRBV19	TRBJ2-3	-	TGTGCCAGTAGTGTCCACAGGGCGAGGCCTACAGATACGCAGTATTTT	CASSVHRARPTDTQYF
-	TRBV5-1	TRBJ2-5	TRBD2	TGCGCCAGCAGCTTGGTGACTAGCGGGGCCCAAGAGACCCAGTACTTC	CASSLVTSGAQETQYF
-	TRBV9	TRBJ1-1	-	TGTGCCAGCAGCGTAGGGCAGGGAAATATGAACACTGAAGCTTTCTTT	CASSVGQGNMNTEAFF
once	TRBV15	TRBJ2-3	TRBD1	TGTGCCACCAGCCGCTACGGGACAGGGGGCACAGATACGCAGTATTTT	CATSRYGTGGTDTQYF
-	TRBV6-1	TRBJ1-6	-	TGTGCCAGCAGTGATAGTACAGGGCGCTATTCACCCCTCCACTTT	CASSDSTGRYSPLHF
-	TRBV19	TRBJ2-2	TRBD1	TGTGCCAGTAGTACGACCGTGGGACAGGGACGGCTGTTTTTT	CASSTTVGQGRLFF
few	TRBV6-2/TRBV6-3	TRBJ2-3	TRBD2	TGTGCCAGCAGCGACATGAATAGCGGGGGGGGACGGTCGCAGTATTTT	CASSDMNSGGGRSQYF
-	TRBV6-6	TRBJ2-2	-	TGTGCCAGCAGTTACGGGCAGAAGAACACCGGGGAGCTGTTTTTT	CASSYGQKNTGELFF
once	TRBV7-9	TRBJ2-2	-	TGTGCCAGCAGGCTGGCAGGGGCCGGGGAGCTGTTTTTT	CASRLAGAGELFF
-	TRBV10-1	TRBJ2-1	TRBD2	TGCGCCAGCAGTGGGGACGGCCTAGCGGGAGTTATAAGCTCCTACAATGAGCAGTTCTTC	CASSGDGLAGVISSYNEQFF
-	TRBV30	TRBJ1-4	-	TGTGCCTGGACACCCAGGGTGGGTGAAAAACTGTTTTTT	CAWTPRVGEKLFF
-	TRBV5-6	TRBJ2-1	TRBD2	TGTGCCAGCAGCGGAAGCGGGGGCGGCTACAATGAGCAGTTCTTC	CASSGSGGGYNEQFF
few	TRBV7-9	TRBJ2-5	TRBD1	TGTGCCAGCAGCTTGGGACAGACACTAGGGACCCAGTACTTC	CASSLGQTLGTQYF
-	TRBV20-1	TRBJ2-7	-	TGCAGTGCTAGTAAACAGGATAACTACGAGCAGTACTTC	CSASKQDNYEQYF
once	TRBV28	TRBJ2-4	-	TGTGCCAGCAGTCCTTCAAACATTCAGTACTTC	CASSPSNIQYF
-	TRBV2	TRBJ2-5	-	TGTGCCAGCAGAGGAATCAGGCAGGGGACGGCCGGAGAGACCCAGTACTTC	CASRGIRQGTAGETQYF
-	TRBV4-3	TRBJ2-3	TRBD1	TGCGCCAGCAGCTTCAAGGGGACAGGGCACACAGATACGCAGTATTTT	CASSFKGTGHTDTQYF
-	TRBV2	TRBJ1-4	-	TGTGCCTCTCGCGAGGTGCAGGAAAAACTGTTTTTT	CASREVQEKLFF
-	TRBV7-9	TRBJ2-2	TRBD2	TGTGCCAGCAGCCGTAGCGGGAGGACCGGGGAGCTGTTTTTT	CASSRSGRTGELFF
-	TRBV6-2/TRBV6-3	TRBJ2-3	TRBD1	TGTGCCAGCAGTGATACAGGGGAGCGCACAGATACGCAGTATTTT	CASSDTGERTDTQYF
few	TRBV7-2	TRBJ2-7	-	TGTGCCAGCAGCGAGAACTACGAGCAGTACTTC	CASSENYEQYF
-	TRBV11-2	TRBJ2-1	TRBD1	TGTGCCAGCAGCTTAGGTCTAGGACAGGGTCTTCACAATGAGCAGTTCTTC	CASSLGLGQGLHNEQFF
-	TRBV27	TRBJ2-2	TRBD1	TGTGCCAGCAGTTTTATACAGGGGACCGGGGAGCTGTTTTTT	CASSFIQGTGELFF
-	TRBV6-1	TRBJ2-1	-	TGTGCCAGCAGTGAACAGCGCCTAGGTGAGCAGTTCTTC	CASSEQRLGEQFF
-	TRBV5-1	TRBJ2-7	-	TGCGCCAGCAGCTTGGCCCAAAAAACGACAGCTTCCTACGAGCAGTACTTC	CASSLAQKTTASYEQYF